This T cell receptor (beta chain) originates from a study of cytomegalovirus exposure and HLA in healthy donors. In the PCR, 60 Vbeta and 13 Jbeta primers were used. Assay: immunoSEQ multiplex PCR; the TCRdb copy retains only in-frame clones and omits some. The sample lists roughly 100,000 clones, roughly 80% seen once, with about 4.1% in the top ten. The CDR3 totals 15 residues. V shed 1 base and J 9 bases; nucleotides not matched to a gene: 5. Germline CDR1 is SGHTA and CDR2 is FQGNSA. Concerning this clone itself: The antigen remains undetermined.

Study conclusions and caveats: Reported performance of the classifier showed diagnosis of cytomegalovirus status with high specificity and sensitivity.

The origin of this receptor is a man aged 50 to 60 in good health and CMV-seropositive. The chain links TRBV7-2 to TRBJ2-1, with 11 bases lining up with TRBD2. Material: PBMCs. Here the CDR3 DNA reads TGTGCCAGCAGCTTAGATAGCGGGAGGGCCCTTGAGCAGTTCTTC. This sequence encodes CASSLDSGRALEQFF.